A selection of T cell receptor beta chains follows, all from one sample in a study of cytomegalovirus exposure and HLA in healthy donors. Clones were read by immunoSEQ multiplex PCR, and TCRdb kept only the in-frame ones, dropping some. The table shows about 130,000 clones, with about four fifths occurring only once. Material for sequencing was PBMCs. The receptors were gathered from a young man in good health and CMV-seronegative. The CDR3 runs from the conserved cysteine through the conserved F or W. A D gene is named only where the DNA matches it firmly. Only some rows state a clone size, as once, few, many or a class for expanded clones.

V	J	size	D	DNA	CDR3
TRBV5-4	TRBJ2-2	once	NA	TGTGCCAGCAGCTTGGCCAGGGAGAACACCGGGGAGCTGTTTTTT	CASSLARENTGELFF
TRBV5-8	TRBJ2-1	NA	NA	TGTGCCAGCAGCCGTCGGTCTCCGGGAAATGAGCAGTTCTTC	CASSRRSPGNEQFF
TRBV27	TRBJ1-5	NA	NA	TGTGCCAGCAGCTTTGCCGGTCAGCCCCAGCATTTT	CASSFAGQPQHF
TRBV2	TRBJ2-3	NA	NA	TGTGCCAGCAATGCGGTCGGTGCGCAGTATTTT	CASNAVGAQYF
TRBV5-1	TRBJ2-1	NA	NA	TGCGCCAGCAGCGCCGCTGCGGGGGCAAATGTCAATGAGCAGTTCTTC	CASSAAAGANVNEQFF
TRBV7-9	TRBJ2-7	NA	NA	TGTGCCAGCAGCTTAACTAGTAGCTCCTACGAGCAGTACTTC	CASSLTSSSYEQYF
TRBV18	TRBJ1-3	NA	NA	TGTGCCAGCTCAGCTGACAGGTACTCTGGAAACACCATATATTTT	CASSADRYSGNTIYF
TRBV27	TRBJ2-7	NA	NA	TGTGCCAGCAGTTTATATGAGGGGGCCTACGAGCAGTACTTC	CASSLYEGAYEQYF
TRBV28	TRBJ1-5	NA	NA	TGTGCCAGCAGCCTGGGGGGGGGAGTGCCTCAGCCCCAGCATTTT	CASSLGGGVPQPQHF
TRBV5-1	TRBJ2-1	NA	NA	TGCGCCAGCAGCTTGGCCCTAGCTACCAACTACAATGAGCAGTTCTTC	CASSLALATNYNEQFF
TRBV28	TRBJ1-5	NA	NA	TGTGCCAGCAGCCAACGGGGGGGGGCTTATAGCAATCAGCCCCAGCATTTT	CASSQRGGAYSNQPQHF
TRBV4-3	TRBJ2-7	once	NA	TGCGCCAGCAGCCAAACCTCGGGAGCCTACGAGCAGTACTTC	CASSQTSGAYEQYF
TRBV18	TRBJ2-1	NA	NA	TGTGCCAGCTCACCACGGGTCCAGGGCTGGTACAATGAGCAGTTCTTC	CASSPRVQGWYNEQFF
TRBV7-2	TRBJ2-7	once	TRBD2	TGTGCCAGCAGCTTAAGCGGGGACGAGCAGTACTTC	CASSLSGDEQYF
TRBV27	TRBJ1-5	NA	TRBD1	TGTGCCAGCAGCGGACAGGGGGCGCGTAGCAATCAGCCCCAGCATTTT	CASSGQGARSNQPQHF
TRBV7-2	TRBJ1-1	NA	TRBD1	TGTGCCAGCAGCCCTCGACAGGGTAGTAGCACTGAAGCTTTCTTT	CASSPRQGSSTEAFF
TRBV5-6	TRBJ1-5	NA	NA	TGTGCCAGCAGCCGGCGGGGGGGCCGTCAGCCCCAGCATTTT	CASSRRGGRQPQHF
TRBV2	TRBJ2-4	NA	NA	TGTGCCAGCACATATCAGGGAATGAACATTCAGTACTTC	CASTYQGMNIQYF
TRBV2	TRBJ1-1	NA	NA	TGTGCCAGCAAGCGGGCCCCGAACACTGAAGCTTTCTTT	CASKRAPNTEAFF
TRBV19	TRBJ1-2	NA	NA	TGTGCCAGTACCACGGCCGACAGAATTAACTATGGCTACACCTTC	CASTTADRINYGYTF
TRBV15	TRBJ2-7	few	NA	TGTGCCACCAGCAGTCAGGAGGGGACGGACCCTAGGTCCGAGCAGTACTTC	CATSSQEGTDPRSEQYF
TRBV5-6	TRBJ1-2	NA	NA	TGTGCCAGCAGCGGAGGGCTCCGTGATGGCTACACCTTC	CASSGGLRDGYTF
TRBV5-1	TRBJ2-3	NA	NA	TGCGCCAGCAGCTTGGCCGTCTCAGATACGCAGTATTTT	CASSLAVSDTQYF
TRBV9	TRBJ1-1	NA	NA	TGTGCCAGCAGCCTGGGGTTAGGGAGCCCGGGGTTGAACACTGAAGCTTTCTTT	CASSLGLGSPGLNTEAFF
TRBV7-3	TRBJ2-1	NA	TRBD2	TGTGCCAGCAGCCCGACTAGCGGGCATGAGCAGTTCTTC	CASSPTSGHEQFF
TRBV28	TRBJ2-7	NA	NA	TGTGCAGCTAGCTCTCTACTCCACGAGCAGTACTTC	CAASSLLHEQYF
TRBV7-9	TRBJ2-7	NA	TRBD1	TGTGCCAGCAGCCTACAACCGGGACAGGGGACCTACGAGCAGTACTTC	CASSLQPGQGTYEQYF
TRBV28	TRBJ2-1	NA	TRBD2	TGTGCCAGCAGTGTCAGCGGGAGGGCCCCGTTCTTC	CASSVSGRAPFF
TRBV15	TRBJ1-5	NA	TRBD1	TGTGCCACCAGAAAGACAGGGGGCGGTCAGCCCCAGCATTTT	CATRKTGGGQPQHF
TRBV7-6	TRBJ1-1	NA	NA	TGTGCCAGCAGCTTATCCGTGAACACTGAAGCTTTCTTT	CASSLSVNTEAFF
TRBV7-2	TRBJ2-7	once	NA	TGTGCCAGCAGCATGGCGGGACAGCAATACGAGCAGTACTTC	CASSMAGQQYEQYF
TRBV9	TRBJ1-2	NA	TRBD1	TGTGCCAGCAGCGTAGGGGCAGGGGGCGCGAGCTACACCTTC	CASSVGAGGASYTF
TRBV19	TRBJ2-1	NA	TRBD2	TGTGCCAGTATCGGGCTAGCGGGAATTAATGAGCAGTTCTTC	CASIGLAGINEQFF
TRBV28	TRBJ1-5	NA	NA	TGTGCCAGCACCTTGAGCTTTTATCAGCCCCAGCATTTT	CASTLSFYQPQHF
TRBV2	TRBJ1-3	NA	NA	TGTGCCAGCAGTTGGACATCTACAGGAAACACCATATATTTT	CASSWTSTGNTIYF
TRBV29-1	TRBJ2-1	NA	TRBD2	TGCAGCGTCCACAGCCTCGGGGGGAGCTCCTACAATGAGCAGTTCTTC	CSVHSLGGSSYNEQFF
TRBV7-9	TRBJ2-3	NA	NA	TGTGCCAGCAGCCTCCAGGGGAGCACAGATACGCAGTATTTT	CASSLQGSTDTQYF
TRBV10-1	TRBJ1-1	many	NA	TGCGCCAGCAGTGAGGGAGAGTACACTGAAGCTTTCTTT	CASSEGEYTEAFF
TRBV11-2	TRBJ1-1	few	TRBD1	TGTGCCAGCAGCTTCCGACAGGGCGCGAACACTGAAGCTTTCTTT	CASSFRQGANTEAFF
TRBV18	TRBJ2-3	few	NA	TGTGCCAGCTCACGCGGGCTGGATACGCAGTATTTT	CASSRGLDTQYF
TRBV5-1	TRBJ2-4	NA	NA	TGCGCCAGCAGCCCGGGTGGAGGTGGCAAAAACATTCAGTACTTC	CASSPGGGGKNIQYF
TRBV6-1	TRBJ2-2	NA	TRBD1	TGTGCCAGCTTTCGGGACAGGACGACCGGGGAGCTGTTTTTT	CASFRDRTTGELFF
TRBV6-5	TRBJ1-6	NA	NA	TGTGCCAGCAGTTACGGGGGGGACTCACCCCTCCACTTT	CASSYGGDSPLHF
TRBV4-1	TRBJ1-2	once	NA	TGCGCCAGCAGCCAAGGATCCCCGGGGATCTATGGCTACACCTTC	CASSQGSPGIYGYTF
TRBV6-1	TRBJ2-1	NA	NA	TGTGCCAGCAGTGAACAGGTCTCCTACAATGAGCAGTTCTTC	CASSEQVSYNEQFF
TRBV5-1	TRBJ1-4	NA	TRBD1	TGCGCCAGCAATAGGACAGGGGGGGACGAAAAACTGTTTTTT	CASNRTGGDEKLFF
TRBV6-5	TRBJ1-1	few	TRBD1	TGTGCCAGTTTAGACAGGGGGAACACTGAAGCTTTCTTT	CASLDRGNTEAFF
TRBV18	TRBJ1-1	NA	TRBD1	TGTGCCAGCTCACCCGGGACAGGGGGGACTGAAGCTTTCTTT	CASSPGTGGTEAFF
TRBV19	TRBJ1-2	NA	NA	TGTGCCACCCTGCGGGGTAACTATGGCTACACCTTC	CATLRGNYGYTF
TRBV5-4	TRBJ2-3	NA	TRBD2	TGTGCCAGCAGCCCAACTGTCGGACTAGGATTAGATACGCAGTATTTT	CASSPTVGLGLDTQYF
TRBV21-1	TRBJ1-1	NA	NA	TGTGCCAGCAGCTCCTCGACAGCCACTTTTCCTGAAGCTTTCTTT	CASSSSTATFPEAFF
TRBV27	TRBJ1-1	NA	TRBD1	TGTGCCAGCAACGACAGGGGGCGCGCGAACACTGAAGCTTTCTTT	CASNDRGRANTEAFF
TRBV5-1	TRBJ2-1	NA	NA	TGCGCCAGCAGCTTTGGTAGCGTCAATGAGCAGTTCTTC	CASSFGSVNEQFF
TRBV6-1	TRBJ2-7	NA	TRBD2	TGTGCCAGCAGGGCTACTAGCGGGAGTTCCTACGAGCAGTACTTC	CASRATSGSSYEQYF